Presented here are 20 T cell receptor beta chains from one specimen sequenced in a study of blood T cell repertoires in COVID-19. The repertoire was sequenced with immunoSEQ multiplex PCR; TCRdb's copy has only in-frame clones and lacks some. Found here are around 50,000 clones, more than 75% of them singletons; the top ten hold over 15%. The source material was peripheral blood. These receptors were taken from a man between 65 and 79 years old with active COVID-19.

This chain links TRBV6-4 with TRBJ1-1; 7 bases match TRBD1. In germline, CDR1 is MRHNA, CDR2 SNTAGT. The CDR3 runs 14 residues. J lost 2 bases, V lost 7 bases, and 7 bases had no gene match. The CDR3 DNA reads TGTGCCAGCAAGCCGGGACAGACAAACACTGAAGCTTTCTTT. This gives the protein CASKPGQTNTEAFF.

The J gene is TRBJ1-2, the V gene TRBV4-2, with no clear D. This CDR3 comprises 14 residues. Trimming removed 1 base at V and 2 bases at J, with 8 bases between. Germline V lookup: CDR1 LGHNA, CDR2 YNFKEQ. The CDR3 bases are TGTGCCAGCAGCCAAGTTGGGGAGAACTATGGCTACACCTTC. Encoded protein: CASSQVGENYGYTF.

The sample holds one count of this clone. The chain employs TRBV5-1 and TRBJ2-7; a weak D match, TRBD1 (7 bases). This CDR3 region has 16 residues. Germline-derived CDR1 and CDR2 are SGHRS and YFSETQ. V was cut by 0 bases and J by 0 bases, with 13 bases left in between. CDR3 DNA: TGCGCCAGCAGCTTGGGGAGGGGGACAGCCTCCTACGAGCAGTACTTC. It translates to CASSLGRGTASYEQYF.

V and J are TRBV7-9 and TRBJ1-1; 7 nucleotides match TRBD1. This CDR3 is built from 12 residues. CDR1 and CDR2 from the germline V gene are SEHNR and FQNEAQ (reference sequence). The V gene end was trimmed by 5 bases and the J gene end by 11 bases; junction bases not matched to a gene: 8. The CDR3 region is CASSPREGAAFF. As DNA, the CDR3 is TGTGCCAGCAGCCCCCGGGAGGGGGCGGCTTTCTTT.

The V gene is TRBV28, the J gene TRBJ2-5, with a possible D match to TRBD1 (7 bases). V was pared by 3 bases and J by 2 bases, with 28 bases between. From germline, CDR1 is MDHEN and CDR2 SYDVKM. This CDR3 comprises 20 residues. In DNA, the CDR3 is TGTGCCAGCAGTTTTCGCGGGAAACTCTCGGACAGGAAAAAGCAAGAGACCCAGTACTTC. As protein: CASSFRGKLSDRKKQETQYF. The full variable domain, in which reference TRBV28 and TRBJ2-5 provide the parts outside the CDR3, is DVKVTQSSRYLVKRTGEKVFLECVQDMDHENMFWYRQDPGLGLRLIYFSYDVKMKEKGDIPEGYSVSREKKERFSLILESASTNQTSMYLCASSFRGKLSDRKKQETQYFGPGTRLLVL.

The chain combines TRBV7-2 with TRBJ2-7; 7 nucleotides match TRBD1. V lost 1 base, J lost 0 bases, and 6 bases stayed unmatched. This CDR3 is 16 amino acids long. In germline, CDR1 is SGHTA, CDR2 FQGNSA. CDR3 coding DNA: TGTGCCAGCAGCTTAGGCGGCAGGGGGAGCTCCTACGAGCAGTACTTC. This encodes CASSLGGRGSSYEQYF.

This clone was recorded once. This sequence joins TRBV10-3 and TRBJ1-2; TRBD1 matches at 12 bases. This CDR3 region has 15 residues. CDR1 and CDR2 from the germline V gene are ENHRY and SYGVKD. After removal of 3 bases from V and 6 bases from J, the junction contained 5 bases not matched to a gene. CDR3 DNA: TGTGCCATCAGTGACCCGGGACAGGGGGCTGATGGCTACACCTTC. Its translation: CAISDPGQGADGYTF.

The chain is built from TRBV6-5 and TRBJ1-3, with 7 bases lining up with TRBD1. Germline CDR1 MNHEY, CDR2 SVGAGI. Trimming took 4 bases from V and 3 from J; bases not matched to a gene: 6. The CDR3 runs 15 residues. The CDR3 reads CASSSQTGVGNTIYF. CDR3 in DNA: TGTGCCAGCAGTTCACAAACAGGGGTTGGAAACACCATATATTTT.

The rearrangement uses TRBV4-1 and TRBJ1-6; D is possibly TRBD1 (5 bases). The V end was cut by 3 bases, the J end by 5 bases, with 20 bases between. The germline CDR1 and CDR2 sequences are MGHRA and YSYEKL. CDR3 length: 18 amino acids. In DNA, the CDR3 is TGCGCCAGCAGCCAGAGGAGGGGACCAGGGAGAGATAATTCACCCCTCCACTTT. Its translation: CASSQRRGPGRDNSPLHF.

The chain uses TRBV18 and TRBJ2-7, with 8 bases matching TRBD2. CDR1 and CDR2 from the germline V gene are KGHSH and LQKENI. Unmatched junction bases numbered 9, after V lost 6 bases and J lost 2 bases. The CDR3 spans 15 residues. CDR3 nucleotides: TGTGCCAGCTCCCAAGGGACTAGGGGTCCCTACGAGCAGTACTTC. It yields the protein CASSQGTRGPYEQYF.

CDR3 sequence reads: CASSFPGQGARNIQYF. CDR3 nucleotide sequence: TGTGCCAGCAGCTTTCCGGGACAGGGGGCGAGAAACATTCAGTACTTC. The J gene is TRBJ2-4, the V gene TRBV5-8, with 12 nucleotides matching TRBD1. V lost 2 bases and J lost 6; bases outside the gene matches: 6. Germline values: CDR1 SGHTS, CDR2 YDEGEE. The CDR3 spans 16 residues.

This rearrangement joins TRBV19 to TRBJ2-6; no clear D gene. This CDR3 contains 15 residues. V gave up 2 bases and J gave up 3 bases, with 8 bases separating them. Germline lookup yields CDR1 LNHDA and CDR2 SQIVND (reference sequence). The CDR3 nucleotides read TGTGCCAGTAGTATAAGAGATATTGGGGCCAACGTCCTGACTTTC. Its protein product is CASSIRDIGANVLTF.

J is TRBJ1-1 and V is TRBV5-1, with D possibly being TRBD1 (6 bases). V gave up 4 bases and J gave up 0 bases, with 13 bases separating them. CDR1 SGHRS and CDR2 YFSETQ come from the germline V gene. The CDR3 sequence is 15 residues long. The chain's CDR3 is CASSLDSNMNTEAFF. Here the CDR3 DNA reads TGCGCCAGCAGCCTGGACAGTAACATGAACACTGAAGCTTTCTTT.

V usage is TRBV2 and J usage is TRBJ1-2; no clear D gene. Germline CDR1 SNHLY, CDR2 FYNNEI. V lost 7 bases to trimming and J lost 8 bases, with 8 bases between them. The CDR3 is 10 amino acids. The CDR3 loop is CASKTVGYTF. CDR3 DNA sequence: TGTGCCAGCAAAACAGTCGGCTACACCTTC.

This chain joins TRBV7-2 and TRBJ2-1; maybe TRBD2 (5 bases). The CDR3 extends over 15 amino acids. Trimming shortened V by 0 bases and J by 6 bases, and 12 bases separated the two germline ends. The germline CDR1 and CDR2 sequences are SGHTA and FQGNSA. The CDR3 DNA follows: TGTGCCAGCAGCTTAGCGCGGGCTGCGGGCAATGAGCAGTTCTTC. Translated: CASSLARAAGNEQFF.

The CDR3 region is CASSLPGQGLAGGLTGELFF. Here the CDR3 DNA reads TGTGCCAGCAGTTTACCCGGACAGGGTTTAGCGGGAGGGTTAACCGGGGAGCTGTTTTTT. The V gene is TRBV11-3, the J gene TRBJ2-2, with 11 nucleotides matching TRBD2. This CDR3 contains 20 residues. Germline-derived CDR1 and CDR2 are SGHNT and YENEEA. Trimming cost V 6 bases and J 5 bases; bases outside gene matches: 20.

The gene calls are TRBV7-2 and TRBJ2-1, with 7 positions matching TRBD2. Germline lookup yields CDR1 SGHTA and CDR2 FQGNSA. The CDR3 is made up of 16 amino acids. V trimming: 0 bases; J trimming: 7 bases; junction bases outside the gene matches: 9. The CDR3 nucleotides are TGTGCCAGCAGCTTAGCGATGACTAGCCGGCGGAATGAGCAGTTCTTC. Translating it yields CASSLAMTSRRNEQFF.

This chain uses TRBV24-1 with TRBJ2-7, with D perhaps TRBD2 (5 bases). Trimming stripped 4 bases from V and 2 bases from J, with 11 bases between. Looked up from germline, CDR1 is KGHDR and CDR2 is SFDVKD. CDR3 length equals 14 residues. The DNA for the CDR3 is TGTGCCACCAGTGACGCGGGCCGAACCTACGAGCAGTACTTC. Translating it yields CATSDAGRTYEQYF.

This clone was found once. The CDR3 coding sequence is TGCAGCGTTCTTCCGGAGGGCTCTGGGGCCAACGTCCTGACTTTC. Residues: CSVLPEGSGANVLTF. The chain is built from TRBV29-1 and TRBJ2-6, with a tentative D call TRBD2 (6 bases). Germline CDR1 and CDR2: SQVTM and ANQGSEA. V was trimmed by 5 bases and J by 0 bases, leaving 11 bases between them. There are 15 residues in the CDR3. Combining the CDR3 with reference TRBV29-1 and TRBJ2-6 gives the whole variable domain SAVISQKPSRDICQRGTSLTIQCQVDSQVTMMFWYRQQPGQSLTLIATANQGSEATYESGFVIDKFPISRPNLTFSTLTVSNMSPEDSSIYLCSVLPEGSGANVLTFGAGSRLTVL.

The chain combines TRBV6-5 with TRBJ1-1; TRBD1 is a possible D gene (6 bases). Germline CDR1 and CDR2: MNHEY and SVGAGI. V lost 7 bases and J lost 1, with 13 bases in between. This CDR3 contains 14 residues. The CDR3 DNA is TGTGCCAGCACGTTGGGGGCCCCGAACACTGAAGCTTTCTTT. This translates into CASTLGAPNTEAFF.